Listed below are T cell receptor beta chains from one sample, sequenced in a study of cytomegalovirus exposure and HLA in healthy donors. Clones were sequenced by immunoSEQ multiplex PCR, and TCRdb holds only the in-frame ones, with some missing. The top ten clones hold more than 1.3% of a sample with fewer than 200,000 clones, more than 70% of them seen once. What was sequenced was PBMCs. The origin of the receptors is a girl between 10 and 17 years old in good health and CMV-seronegative. Both conserved end residues are trimmed from each CDR3. Each record gives: CDR3 length, clone size, J gene, V gene, CDR3 protein. Where a row states a size, it is once, few, many or the class of an expanded clone; other rows omit it.

length: 13
size: NA
J: TRBJ1-4
V: TRBV7-6
CDR3: ASSPRVATNEKLF

length: 12
size: NA
J: TRBJ2-3
V: TRBV6-5
CDR3: ASRRLAGGDTQY

length: 11
size: NA
J: TRBJ2-7
V: TRBV6-1
CDR3: ASIEDGLLGQY

length: 11
size: NA
J: TRBJ1-6
V: TRBV27
CDR3: ASKEGLGSPLH

length: 12
size: NA
J: TRBJ2-1
V: TRBV2
CDR3: ASNSGGDHNEQF

length: 13
size: NA
J: TRBJ1-5
V: TRBV2
CDR3: ASSPYDIAGQPQH

length: 13
size: NA
J: TRBJ1-4
V: TRBV7-9
CDR3: ASSSAVATNEKLF

length: 13
size: NA
J: TRBJ1-6
V: TRBV6-1
CDR3: ASSELREVNSPLH

length: 12
size: NA
J: TRBJ2-7
V: TRBV29-1
CDR3: SVDEGQGIGEQY

length: 12
size: once
J: TRBJ2-7
V: TRBV6-5
CDR3: ASRLTGASYEQY

length: 10
size: NA
J: TRBJ1-2
V: TRBV29-1
CDR3: SVVNRGYGYT

length: 12
size: NA
J: TRBJ1-1
V: TRBV6-1
CDR3: ASSHPDSNTEAF

length: 14
size: NA
J: TRBJ2-1
V: TRBV29-1
CDR3: SLRGLAGLSYNEQF

length: 13
size: NA
J: TRBJ2-5
V: TRBV7-9
CDR3: ASTQSGQLQETQY

length: 12
size: NA
J: TRBJ2-2
V: TRBV2
CDR3: ASGGQRNTGELF

length: 15
size: NA
J: TRBJ2-5
V: TRBV7-9
CDR3: ASSLGTSGAIQETQY

length: 9
size: NA
J: TRBJ1-1
V: TRBV29-1
CDR3: SVGQGAEAF

length: 14
size: NA
J: TRBJ1-5
V: TRBV27
CDR3: ASSPTRDRHNQPQH

length: 12
size: NA
J: TRBJ2-7
V: TRBV30
CDR3: AWSVQGGTYEQY

length: 14
size: NA
J: TRBJ2-2
V: TRBV7-3
CDR3: ASSLNGGTNTGELF

length: 13
size: NA
J: TRBJ2-7
V: TRBV12-5
CDR3: ASGWGQGIAYEQY

length: 10
size: NA
J: TRBJ2-7
V: TRBV5-1
CDR3: ASSIGQGEQY

length: 10
size: NA
J: TRBJ1-6
V: TRBV18
CDR3: ASSDTQGLLH

length: 11
size: few
J: TRBJ2-7
V: TRBV4-1
CDR3: ASSQVGEREQY

length: 13
size: NA
J: TRBJ2-5
V: TRBV5-1
CDR3: ASSLRGGPQETQY

length: 11
size: NA
J: TRBJ2-7
V: TRBV25-1
CDR3: ASRGTGVHEQY

length: 14
size: NA
J: TRBJ1-5
V: TRBV25-1
CDR3: ASSAADRYSNQPQH

length: 13
size: NA
J: TRBJ1-1
V: TRBV5-1
CDR3: ASSPLTGLNTEAF

length: 11
size: NA
J: TRBJ1-1
V: TRBV18
CDR3: ASSPLEGTEAF